This TCR beta chain is from a study of tumor-infiltrating lymphocytes in primary liver carcinoma. Alongside blood RNA obtained from unsorted whole blood, germline DNA was also extracted. As concerns this clonotype: Its antigen is still unknown.

TCR beta cDNA came from roughly 0.45 ug total RNA, primed with a constant-region primer. What produced the TCR beta libraries was three nested multiplex PCR rounds using slightly modified ARM-PCR. The two initial PCR rounds, about 9 cycles each, used TRBV1-TRBV30 forward and C-beta reverse primers. TCRdb reprocessed the multiplex PCR reads with MiXCR, giving one entry per CDR3 protein. Among 320,000 or so distinct CDR3 sequences listed, approximately 65% were seen once. This CDR3 is 15 amino acids long. V was trimmed by 0 bases and J by 0 bases, leaving 8 bases between them. CDR1 and CDR2 (germline): SGHRS, YFSETQ. General study results and limits: When set against blood, tumors had a significantly higher top-250-clone fraction (p = 0.039).

Sequenced input: peripheral blood. This clonotype originated in a man aged 35-49 years with primary liver carcinoma and hepatitis B virus infection. This chain links TRBV5-1 with TRBJ2-3; D is uncertain. The DNA of the CDR3 is TGCGCCAGCAGCTTGGCCAGACCGAGCACAGATACGCAGTATTTT. Translating gives CASSLARPSTDTQYF. Looking up the rest from reference TRBV5-1 and TRBJ2-3 gives the full variable domain: KAGVTQTPRYLIKTRGQQVTLSCSPISGHRSVSWYQQTPGQGLQFLFEYFSETQRNKGNFPGRFSGRQFSNSRSEMNVSTLELGDSALYLCASSLARPSTDTQYFGPGTRLTVL.